One and the same sample provided the 10 T cell receptor beta chains below, sequenced in a study of OX40 agonist ivuxolimab in advanced cancers. Measured with immunoSEQ multiplex PCR; TCRdb has only the in-frame clones, and not every one. This sample has 35,000 to 45,000 clones, with about 79% found just once. Source: CD4+ or CD8+ T cells sorted from blood, taken in a trial of the OX40 agonist ivuxolimab. Source of these receptors: an adult with an advanced solid tumor such as melanoma, head and neck, liver or kidney cancer.

The CDR3 sequence: CASSSSRGAGQETQYF. The CDR3 nucleotides are TGTGCCAGCAGCTCCTCCCGGGGGGCGGGACAAGAGACCCAGTACTTC. The rearrangement joins TRBV7-2 to TRBJ2-5; D perhaps matches TRBD2 (7 bases). With 4 bases removed from V and 2 bases from J, the gap between germline ends came to 17 bases. CDR3 length equals 16 residues. Germline assignment: CDR1 SGHTA and CDR2 FQGNSA. Using reference TRBV7-2 and TRBJ2-5 for the parts outside the CDR3, the full variable domain is GAGVSQSPSNKVTEKGKDVELRCDPISGHTALYWYRQSLGQGLEFLIYFQGNSAPDKSGLPSDRFSAERTGGSVSTLTIQRTQQEDSAVYLCASSSSRGAGQETQYFGPGTRLLVL.

V usage is TRBV15 and J usage is TRBJ2-1; 13 nucleotides agree with TRBD2. CDR1 is LNHNV, CDR2 YYDKDF, per germline (reference sequence). Trimming took 1 base from V and 6 from J; bases not matched to a gene: 3. The CDR3 runs to 16 residues. The CDR3 nucleotides are TGTGCCACCAGCAGAGGGGGGACTAGCGGGGTCAATGAGCAGTTCTTC. This encodes CATSRGGTSGVNEQFF.

The chain carries TRBV7-9 and TRBJ2-1; tentatively, D is TRBD1 (7 bases). The CDR3 sequence is 17 residues long. The germline V and J ends were trimmed by 5 bases and 5 bases, with 22 bases remaining between them. CDR1 is SEHNR and CDR2 is FQNEAQ in the germline V gene (reference sequence). DNA of the CDR3: TGTGCCAGCAGCCCTAGCGACAGGGATCGGTCAGACAATGAGCAGTTCTTC. Its protein is CASSPSDRDRSDNEQFF.

The genes are TRBV7-9 and TRBJ1-5; TRBD1 matches at 9 bases. Germline V gene data show CDR1 as SEHNR and CDR2 as FQNEAQ (reference sequence). Trimming took 2 bases from V and 2 from J; bases not matched to a gene: 10. The CDR3 totals 18 residues. The CDR3 here is CASSLSQGAGGGNQPQHF. For the CDR3, the DNA is TGTGCCAGCAGCTTATCACAGGGGGCGGGCGGGGGCAATCAGCCCCAGCATTTT.

J is TRBJ1-1 and V is TRBV14, with unresolved D. The CDR3 totals 13 residues. Germline V gene data show CDR1 as SGHDN and CDR2 as FVKESK. The V end lost 4 bases, the J end lost 7 bases, and 13 bases lay between the germline ends. The DNA for the CDR3 is TGTGCCAGCAGCCTACTAATGGGTGGTGAAGCTTTCTTT. The encoded protein is CASSLLMGGEAFF.

The rearrangement links TRBV12-5 to TRBJ2-3; D is unresolved. The germline gives CDR1 LGHNT, CDR2 FRNRAP. V was shortened by 1 base and J by 2 bases, with 4 bases between the two germline ends. The CDR3 has 13 residues. CDR3 protein: CASGLGSTDTQYF. CDR3 in DNA: TGTGCTAGTGGTTTGGGATCCACAGATACGCAGTATTTT. Complete variable domain (other parts from reference TRBV12-5 and TRBJ2-3): DARVTQTPRHKVTEMGQEVTMRCQPILGHNTVFWYRQTMMQGLELLAYFRNRAPLDDSGMPKDRFSAEMPDATLATLKIQPSEPRDSAVYFCASGLGSTDTQYFGPGTRLTVL.

The chain joins TRBV14 to TRBJ1-4; no definite D call. Looked up from germline, CDR1 is SGHDN and CDR2 is FVKESK. V gave up 2 bases and J gave up 5 bases, with 6 bases separating them. This CDR3 is built from 13 residues. The CDR3 spells CASSQWGNEKLFF. Here the CDR3 DNA reads TGTGCCAGCAGCCAATGGGGAAATGAAAAACTGTTTTTT.

The rearrangement links TRBV7-2 to TRBJ1-1; D is possibly TRBD1 (6 bases). Germline V gene data show CDR1 as SGHTA and CDR2 as FQGNSA. V lost 5 bases, J lost 4 bases, and 14 bases lay in between. The CDR3 length is 14 residues. CDR3 in DNA: TGTGCCAGCAGCCAGCAGGGGCAGGGCACTGAAGCTTTCTTT. This translates into CASSQQGQGTEAFF.

The chain carries TRBV4-2 and TRBJ2-1; a weak D match, TRBD2 (7 bases). V was pared by 0 bases and J by 2 bases, with 17 bases between. The CDR3 is 18 residues long. Looked up from germline, CDR1 is LGHNA and CDR2 is YNFKEQ. CDR3 bases: TGTGCCAGCAGCCAAGATCCGGGGGGCAGATCCGCCTACAATGAGCAGTTCTTC. Its protein product is CASSQDPGGRSAYNEQFF.

The chain uses TRBV10-3 and TRBJ2-7; D assignment may be TRBD1 or TRBD2 (5 bases each). In germline, CDR1 is ENHRY, CDR2 SYGVKD. The CDR3 extends over 16 amino acids. The V and J ends lost 0 bases and 0 bases respectively, with 12 bases between them. CDR3 in DNA: TGTGCCATCAGTGAGTCGAATGGGGGTAGCTCCTACGAGCAGTACTTC. This sequence encodes CAISESNGGSSYEQYF.